This T cell receptor beta chain is drawn from a study of human T cells and chemical hapten exposure. Turning to the study itself: Minor volume differences among pooled libraries chiefly drove per-sample TCR yield variation.

Study-wide points: Sensitizing with DPC caused no change in TCRs above 1 in 1000 frequency.

Each CDR3 protein gets one entry after TCRdb re-called the RACE reads with MiXCR. Found here are 35,000 to 50,000 distinct CDR3 sequences, about 3.7% of them singletons; the top ten hold 4.5% to 6.5%. This clonotype was counted many times. The antigen is unknown. Time point here: healthy volunteer bleed at 6 weeks. The authors extracted total RNA from unfractionated whole blood. The sample consisted of whole blood. This receptor was taken from a human donor in good health. Some clones in this sample may be carry-over from other donors' samples.

Written as DNA, the CDR3 is TGTGCCAGCAGACGAGACAGGGGATATAGCAATCAGCCCCAGCATTTT. Translating it yields CASRRDRGYSNQPQHF. The chain is built from TRBV7-8 and TRBJ1-5; 8 positions agree with TRBD1. With V trimmed by 6 bases and J by 0 bases, 7 bases remained unmatched. Germline CDR1 and CDR2: SGHVS and FQNEAQ. The CDR3 totals 16 residues.